Below, 27 T cell receptor beta chains from the same sample are listed, as sequenced in a study of T cells in Graves' hyperthyroidism and ophthalmopathy. There were TCR beta CDR3 regions amplified from RNA transcripts. A set of HTBI primers served as the primers for a first-round RT-PCR of the TCR CDR3. TCRdb re-derived calls from the multiplex PCR reads in MiXCR, one entry per CDR3 protein. Of 490,000 or so distinct CDR3 sequences in the sample, just under 20% were seen once. The specimen was blood. Receptors were obtained from a man aged 40-50 years with Graves' ophthalmopathy.

The chain couples TRBV4-3 to TRBJ2-5, with a weak D call TRBD2 (6 bases). The CDR3 consists of 15 residues. V lost 0 bases to trimming and J lost 9 bases, with 17 bases between them. Looked up from germline, CDR1 is LGHNA and CDR2 is YSLEER. The CDR3 here is CASSQDPTSSSAQYF. For the CDR3, the DNA is TGCGCCAGCAGCCAAGATCCAACGTCGTCTAGCGCCCAGTACTTC.

Many counts were recorded for this clonotype. The gene calls are TRBV3-1 and TRBJ1-1; no clear D. Trimming pared 5 bases from V and 3 bases from J, leaving 13 bases between. This CDR3 region has 14 residues. In germline, CDR1 is LGHDT, CDR2 YNNKEL (reference sequence). The CDR3 protein is CASSVILGDTEAFF. CDR3 coding DNA: TGTGCCAGCAGCGTGATTCTTGGGGACACTGAAGCTTTCTTT. The full variable domain, with the rest looked up from reference TRBV3-1 and TRBJ1-1, is DTAVSQTPKYLVTQMGNDKSIKCEQNLGHDTMYWYKQDSKKFLKIMFSYNNKELIINETVPNRFSPKSPDKAHLNLHINSLELGDSAVYFCASSVILGDTEAFFGQGTRLTVV.

The V gene is TRBV12-5, the J gene TRBJ2-7, with TRBD2 matching 11 bases. Trimming cost V 5 bases and J 0 bases; bases outside gene matches: 12. The V gene's germline CDR1 is LGHNT and CDR2 FRNRAP. The CDR3 sequence is 18 residues long. CDR3 sequence: CASGGVLAGGPLSYEQYF. The CDR3 coding sequence is TGTGCTAGTGGTGGGGTGTTAGCGGGGGGGCCCCTCTCCTACGAGCAGTACTTC.

This clonotype was seen more than once but under ten times. A single base separates this from a much larger clone, so it may be a read error. The chain recombines TRBV27 with TRBJ1-5; 7 bases map to TRBD1. The CDR3 is 16 residues long. From germline, CDR1 is MNHEY and CDR2 SMNVEV (reference sequence). Here the CDR3 reads CANSLFAGGSNQPQHF. CDR3 DNA sequence: TGTGCCAACAGTTTATTCGCAGGGGGAAGCAATCAGCCCCAGCATTTT.

The gene calls are TRBV10-3 and TRBJ2-1, with D possibly called TRBD1 or TRBD2 (6 bases each). The CDR3 is 13 amino acids. CDR1 and CDR2 from the germline V gene are ENHRY and SYGVKD. Trimming took off 1 base at V and 8 bases at J, with 9 bases between the two ends. This CDR3 reads CAISEYRDYEQFF. As DNA, the CDR3 is TGTGCCATCAGTGAGTACAGGGACTATGAGCAGTTCTTC.

A single count supports this clonotype. V and J are TRBV11-2 and TRBJ1-5, with D tentatively TRBD1 (6 bases). With 6 bases removed from V and 3 bases from J, the gap between germline ends came to 21 bases. The V gene's germline CDR1 is SGHAT and CDR2 FQNNGV. The CDR3 loop spans 17 amino acids. The CDR3 coding sequence is TGTGCCAGCAGAGTCATCGCTACAGGGCCCCCCAATCAGCCCCAGCATTTT. Amino acid sequence: CASRVIATGPPNQPQHF. Full variable domain (outside the CDR3, taken from reference TRBV11-2 and TRBJ1-5): EAGVAQSPRYKIIEKRQSVAFWCNPISGHATLYWYQQILGQGPKLLIQFQNNGVVDDSQLPKDRFSAERLKGVDSTLKIQPAKLEDSAVYLCASRVIATGPPNQPQHFGDGTRLSIL.

The rearrangement uses TRBV20-1 and TRBJ1-5; D ambiguous. V was pared by 5 bases and J by 0 bases, with 8 bases between. Germline CDR1 reads DFQATT; CDR2 reads SNEGSKA (reference sequence). CDR3 size: 13 residues. The CDR3 DNA sequence: TGCAGTGCTGCACGCGATAGCAATCAGCCCCAGCATTTT. Its translation: CSAARDSNQPQHF.

This clonotype was detected ten times or more. This chain uses TRBV11-2 with TRBJ2-5; TRBD1 agrees at 8 bases. The germline V gene encodes CDR1 SGHAT and CDR2 FQNNGV. The CDR3 has 17 amino acids. V shed 1 base, J shed 4 bases, and the junction held 11 bases outside the gene matches. The CDR3 loop reads CASSLARGQGALETQYF. The CDR3 coding sequence is TGTGCCAGCAGCTTAGCCCGGGGGCAGGGGGCTTTAGAGACCCAGTACTTC.

This clonotype was seen many times. This chain joins TRBV2 and TRBJ2-3; tentative D call: TRBD2 (6 bases). Deletions cut 6 bases from V and 6 bases from J, with 13 bases between. The germline V gene has CDR1 SNHLY and CDR2 FYNNEI. The CDR3 consists of 13 residues. CDR3 sequence reads: CASSRDSLDTQYF. The CDR3, as DNA: TGTGCCAGCAGCAGGGACTCCCTCGATACGCAGTATTTT. Together with reference TRBV2 and TRBJ2-3, the CDR3 gives the full variable domain: EPEVTQTPSHQVTQMGQEVILRCVPISNHLYFYWYRQILGQKVEFLVSFYNNEISEKSEIFDDQFSVERPDGSNFTLKIRSTKLEDSAMYFCASSRDSLDTQYFGPGTRLTVL.

The sample holds a few counts of this clonotype. CDR3 DNA: TGTGCCAGCAGCCCCGGGACAGGGGACTCTAGGGAGCAGTACTTC. Its protein product is CASSPGTGDSREQYF. V gene TRBV11-2 combines with J gene TRBJ2-7; 10 positions agree with TRBD1. CDR3 length: 15 residues. V shed 5 bases, J shed 7 bases, and the junction held 11 bases outside the gene matches. Germline V gene sequence: CDR1 SGHAT, CDR2 FQNNGV. The variable domain in full, with the rest retrieved from reference TRBV11-2 and TRBJ2-7, is EAGVAQSPRYKIIEKRQSVAFWCNPISGHATLYWYQQILGQGPKLLIQFQNNGVVDDSQLPKDRFSAERLKGVDSTLKIQPAKLEDSAVYLCASSPGTGDSREQYFGPGTRLTVT.

The chain recombines TRBV4-2 with TRBJ1-1; D gene uncertain. Germline loops: CDR1 LGHNA, CDR2 YNFKEQ. Trimming shortened V by 3 bases and J by 6 bases, and 14 bases separated the two germline ends. This CDR3 has 14 amino acids. CDR3 sequence reads: CASSHPDPEAEAFF. CDR3 in DNA: TGTGCCAGCAGCCACCCCGACCCGGAGGCTGAAGCTTTCTTT.

The chain recombines TRBV14 with TRBJ2-1; D not resolved. Germline CDR1 SGHDN, CDR2 FVKESK. V lost 5 bases to trimming and J lost 8 bases, with 10 bases between them. The CDR3 is 12 amino acids. CDR3 in amino acids: CASSKRGDEQFF. As DNA, the CDR3 is TGTGCCAGCAGCAAACGAGGCGATGAGCAGTTCTTC.

This clonotype was observed at least ten times. The chain has TRBV3-1 and TRBJ1-2; the match to TRBD1 covers 7 bases. Germline assignment: CDR1 LGHDT and CDR2 YNNKEL (reference sequence). J gave up 3 bases and V 4 bases, and 5 bases lay outside the gene matches. The CDR3 consists of 14 residues. For the CDR3, the DNA is TGTGCCAGCAGCCCTCAACAGGGGTACTATGGCTACACCTTC. The encoded protein is CASSPQQGYYGYTF.

The gene calls are TRBV6-2 or TRBV6-3 and TRBJ2-2; the match to TRBD2 covers 8 bases. CDR3 length: 15 residues. Germline V lookup: CDR1 MNHEY, CDR2 SVGEGT. After removal of 10 bases from V and 4 bases from J, the junction contained 11 bases not matched to a gene. This chain's CDR3 is CATQPRTSSTGELFF. CDR3 DNA: TGTGCCACCCAACCCAGGACTAGCAGCACCGGGGAGCTGTTTTTT.

Many counts were recorded for this clonotype. This chain links TRBV7-2 with TRBJ2-2; 7 bases are a match to TRBD2. The CDR3 is 15 residues long. Germline lookup yields CDR1 SGHTA and CDR2 FQGNSA. After removal of 5 bases from V and 1 base from J, the junction contained 4 bases not matched to a gene. CDR3 loop: CASSPGLRNTGELFF. The CDR3 region has the DNA TGTGCCAGCAGCCCGGGACTACGGAACACCGGGGAGCTGTTTTTT.

This chain uses TRBV20-1 with TRBJ2-1, with 9 bases matching TRBD2. From germline, CDR1 is DFQATT and CDR2 SNEGSKA (reference sequence). The CDR3 has 14 residues. Trimming cost V 2 bases and J 9 bases; bases outside gene matches: 8. CDR3 coding DNA: TGCAGTGCTAGAAGGGCGGGAGGGCCGGTTGAGCAGTTCTTC. Protein sequence: CSARRAGGPVEQFF.

In this sample, this clonotype turned up a few times. This chain joins TRBV9 and TRBJ2-2; 10 nucleotides align to TRBD2. The V gene end was trimmed by 0 bases and the J gene end by 4 bases; junction bases not matched to a gene: 9. There are 18 residues in the CDR3. The germline gives CDR1 SGDLS, CDR2 YYNGEE. The CDR3 here is CASSVGGGAGGVTGELFF. CDR3 DNA sequence: TGTGCCAGCAGCGTAGGTGGAGGAGCGGGAGGGGTCACCGGGGAGCTGTTTTTT.

The chain has TRBV7-2 and TRBJ1-5; TRBD1 might be the D (5 bases). There are 15 residues in the CDR3. V lost 0 bases and J 7 bases, leaving 13 bases between the germline ends. Germline lookup yields CDR1 SGHTA and CDR2 FQGNSA. The CDR3 reads CASSLAEYRHQPQHF. As DNA, the CDR3 is TGTGCCAGCAGCTTAGCGGAATACAGGCACCAGCCCCAGCATTTT.

CDR3 bases: TGTGCCAGCAGCTTAAGCGGAAGAGGGACTATAAGCTCCTACAATGAGCAGTTCTTC. It codes for CASSLSGRGTISSYNEQFF. The chain employs TRBV7-2 and TRBJ2-1; 7 bases are shared with TRBD2. The CDR3 has 19 amino acids. Germline assignment: CDR1 SGHTA and CDR2 FQGNSA. V lost 2 bases and J lost 0; bases outside the gene matches: 13.

Turning to this clonotype: One junction end does not reproduce the germline sequence, and a read error may be involved. This chain joins TRBV27 and TRBJ2-5; possibly TRBD1 or TRBD2 for D (5 bases each). This CDR3 is built from 16 residues. Germline lookup yields CDR1 MNHEY and CDR2 SMNVEV (reference sequence). The CDR3 nucleotides read TGTCCCAGCAGTAACGCCCCGGGACCGCCCCAAGAGACCCAGTACTTC. This codes for CPSSNAPGPPQETQYF.

This clonotype occurred many times. This rearrangement joins TRBV18 to TRBJ1-3; possibly TRBD1 for D (6 bases). The V and J ends lost 3 bases and 0 bases respectively, with 18 bases between them. The germline V gene encodes CDR1 KGHSH and CDR2 LQKENI. The CDR3 spans 18 residues. The CDR3 region is CASSPVTGNGASGNTIYF. The CDR3 bases are TGTGCCAGCTCACCGGTTACAGGGAACGGTGCCTCTGGAAACACCATATATTTT.

In its sample, this clonotype was seen a few times. The chain is built from TRBV7-9 and TRBJ2-5, with D unresolved. Trimming cost V 5 bases and J 0 bases, with 10 bases left between them. The CDR3 has 14 amino acids. Germline V CDR1 and CDR2: SEHNR, FQNEAQ (reference sequence). The CDR3 spells CASSISAYQETQYF. The CDR3, as DNA: TGTGCCAGCAGCATTTCAGCGTACCAAGAGACCCAGTACTTC.

V usage is TRBV6-1 and J usage is TRBJ2-7, with D perhaps TRBD1 (6 bases). This CDR3 region has 16 residues. Trimming pared 6 bases from V and 3 bases from J, leaving 21 bases between. Germline loops: CDR1 MNHNS, CDR2 SASEGT. The CDR3 here is CASRPGHWGRVYEQYF. The CDR3 DNA is TGTGCCAGCAGGCCGGGACACTGGGGTCGTGTCTACGAGCAGTACTTC.

This clonotype has at least ten counts. The V call is TRBV6-1, the J call TRBJ2-1; 8 positions agree with TRBD2. V lost 5 bases and J lost 7; bases outside the gene matches: 7. This CDR3 has 14 residues. The germline V gene encodes CDR1 MNHNS and CDR2 SASEGT. The DNA of the CDR3 is TGTGCCAGCAGTCTAGCGGGTTTTGTGAATGAGCAGTTCTTC. Protein sequence: CASSLAGFVNEQFF.

This sequence joins TRBV19 and TRBJ2-2; D unclear. Germline CDR1 reads LNHDA; CDR2 reads SQIVND (reference sequence). The CDR3 runs to 17 residues. V dropped 7 bases and J dropped 0 bases, with 18 bases sitting between them. CDR3 bases: TGTGCCAGTACCTTAGAAGGCGGCAGCTCGAACACCGGGGAGCTGTTTTTT. Protein: CASTLEGGSSNTGELFF. Full variable domain (rest looked up from reference TRBV19 and TRBJ2-2): DGGITQSPKYLFRKEGQNVTLSCEQNLNHDAMYWYRQDPGQGLRLIYYSQIVNDFQKGDIAEGYSVSREKKESFPLTVTSAQKNPTAFYLCASTLEGGSSNTGELFFGEGSRLTVL.

Note on this clonotype: A much more abundant neighbour one base away suggests this may be a read error. CDR3 nucleotides: TGTGCCAGCAGTTTTGGTCGGCGGGGCTCGTACACTGAAGCTTTCTTT. This gives the protein CASSFGRRGSYTEAFF. The chain combines TRBV12-3 or TRBV12-4 with TRBJ1-1; D is possibly TRBD1 (5 bases). The length of the CDR3 is 16 residues. V was trimmed by 3 bases and J by 3 bases, leaving 17 bases between them.

V gene TRBV14 combines with J gene TRBJ1-2; TRBD1 might be the D (6 bases). Germline-derived CDR1 and CDR2 are SGHDN and FVKESK. Between the trimmed V and J ends, which lost 8 bases and 7 bases, there was a span of 20 bases. This CDR3 is 14 amino acids long. The CDR3 sequence is CASGPQGTLTGYTF. For the CDR3, the DNA is TGTGCCAGCGGCCCACAGGGTACACTGACTGGCTACACCTTC.